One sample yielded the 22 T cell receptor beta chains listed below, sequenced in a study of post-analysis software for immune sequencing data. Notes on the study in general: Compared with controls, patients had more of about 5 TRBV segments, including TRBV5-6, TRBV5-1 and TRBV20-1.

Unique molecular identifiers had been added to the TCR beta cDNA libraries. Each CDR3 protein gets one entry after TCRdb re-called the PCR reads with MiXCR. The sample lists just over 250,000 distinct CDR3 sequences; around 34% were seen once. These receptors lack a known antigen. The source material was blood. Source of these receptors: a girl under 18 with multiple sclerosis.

CDR3 amino acids: CASSHTYRATGANVLTF. The CDR3 DNA follows: TGTGCCAGCAGCCATACATACAGGGCAACCGGGGCCAACGTCCTGACTTTC. The chain combines TRBV7-8 with TRBJ2-6, with D possibly matching TRBD1 (6 bases). Germline V lookup: CDR1 SGHVS, CDR2 FQNEAQ. This CDR3 has 17 amino acids. V was pared by 5 bases and J by 4 bases, with 18 bases between.

The CDR3 here is CASSLSGRNRDTQYF. Written as DNA, the CDR3 is TGTGCCAGCAGCCTTAGCGGGAGGAATCGGGATACGCAGTATTTT. V usage is TRBV7-2 and J usage is TRBJ2-3, with TRBD2 matching over 10 bases. V shed 5 bases and J 6 bases; nucleotides not matched to a gene: 8. This CDR3 comprises 15 residues. Germline V gene lookup returns CDR1 SGHTA and CDR2 FQGNSA.

For the CDR3, the DNA is TGTGCCATCAGTGGGAGGGGGCTCTCTGGGGCCAACGTCCTGACTTTC. Translating gives CAISGRGLSGANVLTF. The chain recombines TRBV10-3 with TRBJ2-6; perhaps TRBD1 as D (7 bases). With 4 bases removed from V and 0 bases from J, the gap between germline ends came to 10 bases. Germline lookup yields CDR1 ENHRY and CDR2 SYGVKD. The CDR3 spans 16 residues.

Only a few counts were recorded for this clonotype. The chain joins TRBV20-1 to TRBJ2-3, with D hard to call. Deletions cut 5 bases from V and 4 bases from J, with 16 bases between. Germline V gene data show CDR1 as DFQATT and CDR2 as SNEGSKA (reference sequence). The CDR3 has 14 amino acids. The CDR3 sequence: CSALPAQRADTQYF. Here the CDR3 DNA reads TGCAGTGCTTTACCGGCCCAGCGAGCAGATACGCAGTATTTT.

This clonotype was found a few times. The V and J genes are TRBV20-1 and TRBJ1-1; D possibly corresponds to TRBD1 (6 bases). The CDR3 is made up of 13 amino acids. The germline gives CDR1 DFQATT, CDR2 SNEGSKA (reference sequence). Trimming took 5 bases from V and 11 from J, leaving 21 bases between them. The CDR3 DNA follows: TGCAGTGCTGCGATTGTGGGGGGCGGAGGCGCTTTCTTT. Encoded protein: CSAAIVGGGGAFF.

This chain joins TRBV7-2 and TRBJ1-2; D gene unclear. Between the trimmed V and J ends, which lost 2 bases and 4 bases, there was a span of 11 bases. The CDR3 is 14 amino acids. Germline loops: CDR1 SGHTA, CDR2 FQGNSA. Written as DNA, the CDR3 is TGTACCAGCAGCTTATACGGCAGCTCCTATGGCTACACCTTC. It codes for CTSSLYGSSYGYTF.

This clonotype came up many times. CDR3 sequence (DNA): TGTGCCAGTAGCCCCCTGGCGGGACAGAAATTATACGAGCAGTACTTC. Its translation is CASSPLAGQKLYEQYF. The chain links TRBV19 to TRBJ2-7, with TRBD1 as a possible D gene (7 bases). V was pared by 6 bases and J by 4 bases, with 22 bases between. The germline V gene encodes CDR1 LNHDA and CDR2 SQIVND (reference sequence). This CDR3 has 16 residues.

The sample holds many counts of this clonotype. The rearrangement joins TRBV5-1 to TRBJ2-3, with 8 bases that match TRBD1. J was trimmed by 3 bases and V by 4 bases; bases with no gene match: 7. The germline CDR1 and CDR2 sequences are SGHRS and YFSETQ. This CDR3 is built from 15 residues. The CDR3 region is CASSTPGGGTDTQYF. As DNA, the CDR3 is TGCGCCAGCAGCACCCCAGGGGGCGGGACAGATACGCAGTATTTT.

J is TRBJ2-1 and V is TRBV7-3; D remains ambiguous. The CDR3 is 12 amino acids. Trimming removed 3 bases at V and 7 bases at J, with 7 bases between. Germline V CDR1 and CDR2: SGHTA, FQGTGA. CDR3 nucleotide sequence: TGTGCCAGCAGCTTCCCGGGTAATGAGCAGTTCTTC. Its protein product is CASSFPGNEQFF. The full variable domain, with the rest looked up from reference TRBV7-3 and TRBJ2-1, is GAGVSQTPSNKVTEKGKYVELRCDPISGHTALYWYRQSLGQGPEFLIYFQGTGAADDSGLPNDRFFAVRPEGSVSTLKIQRTERGDSAVYLCASSFPGNEQFFGPGTRLTVL.

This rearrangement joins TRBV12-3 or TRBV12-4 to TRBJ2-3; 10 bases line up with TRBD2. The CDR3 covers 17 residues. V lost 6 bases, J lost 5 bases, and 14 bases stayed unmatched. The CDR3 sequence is CASSSYSLAGAGDTQYF. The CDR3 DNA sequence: TGTGCCAGCAGCTCTTATAGCCTAGCGGGAGCGGGAGATACGCAGTATTTT.

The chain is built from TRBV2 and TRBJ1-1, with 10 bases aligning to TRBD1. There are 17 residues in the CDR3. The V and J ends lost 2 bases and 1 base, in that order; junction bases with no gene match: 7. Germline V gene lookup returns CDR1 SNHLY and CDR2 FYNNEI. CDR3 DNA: TGTGCCAGCAGTGAAATGGGGACAGGGGTGGCGAACACTGAAGCTTTCTTT. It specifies CASSEMGTGVANTEAFF.

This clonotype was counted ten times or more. The CDR3 region has the DNA TGTGCCAGCAGCTTGGTGCGGACGGTGTATAATTCACCCCTCCACTTT. Its protein product is CASSLVRTVYNSPLHF. This chain uses TRBV5-5 with TRBJ1-6, with D unresolved. In germline, CDR1 is SGHKS, CDR2 YYEKEE (reference sequence). The CDR3 length is 16 residues. Trimming took 0 bases from V and 4 from J, leaving 11 bases between them. Using reference TRBV5-5 and TRBJ1-6 for the parts outside the CDR3, the full variable domain is DAGVTQSPTHLIKTRGQQVTLRCSPISGHKSVSWYQQVLGQGPQFIFQYYEKEERGRGNFPDRFSARQFPNYSSELNVNALLLGDSALYLCASSLVRTVYNSPLHFGNGTRLTVT.

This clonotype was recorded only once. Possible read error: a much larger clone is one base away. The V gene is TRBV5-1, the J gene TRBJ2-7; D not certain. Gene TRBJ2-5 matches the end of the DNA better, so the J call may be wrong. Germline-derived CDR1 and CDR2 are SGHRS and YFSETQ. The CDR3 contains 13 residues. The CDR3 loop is CAGSWTGQETQYF. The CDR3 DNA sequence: TGCGCCGGCAGCTGGACGGGTCAAGAGACCCAGTACTTC.

DNA for the CDR3: TGTGCCAGCAGCGGCGTAGGAAATACGCAGTATTTT. Encoded protein: CASSGVGNTQYF. The chain is built from TRBV11-3 and TRBJ2-3; D not certain. V lost 5 bases, J lost 7 bases, and 10 bases lay in between. Germline values: CDR1 SGHNT, CDR2 YENEEA. The CDR3 covers 12 residues.

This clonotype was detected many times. The CDR3 DNA reads TGTGCCAGCAGTGAAGGGGACGGGAACACTGAAGCTTTCTTT. Protein sequence: CASSEGDGNTEAFF. The chain couples TRBV6-1 to TRBJ1-1, with D tentatively TRBD1 (5 bases). Germline CDR1 MNHNS, CDR2 SASEGT. Trimming stripped 1 base from V and 1 base from J, with 7 bases between. The CDR3 sequence is 14 residues long.

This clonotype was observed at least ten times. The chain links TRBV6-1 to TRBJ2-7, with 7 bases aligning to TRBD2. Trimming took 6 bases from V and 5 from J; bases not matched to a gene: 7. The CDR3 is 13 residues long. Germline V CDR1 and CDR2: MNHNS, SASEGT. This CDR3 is CASRPGGLDEQYF. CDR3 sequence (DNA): TGTGCCAGCAGACCCGGGGGGTTGGACGAGCAGTACTTC.

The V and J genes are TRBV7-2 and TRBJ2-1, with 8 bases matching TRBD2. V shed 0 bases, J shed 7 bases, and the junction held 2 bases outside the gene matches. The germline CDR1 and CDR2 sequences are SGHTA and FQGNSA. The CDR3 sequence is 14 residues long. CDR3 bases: TGTGCCAGCAGCTTAGCAGCGGGAGCTAATGAGCAGTTCTTC. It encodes CASSLAAGANEQFF.

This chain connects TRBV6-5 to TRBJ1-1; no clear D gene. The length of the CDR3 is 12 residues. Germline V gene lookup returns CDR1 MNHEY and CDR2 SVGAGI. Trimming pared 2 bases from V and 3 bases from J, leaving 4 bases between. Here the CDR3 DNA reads TGTGCCAGCAGTTACGAGGACACTGAAGCTTTCTTT. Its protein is CASSYEDTEAFF.

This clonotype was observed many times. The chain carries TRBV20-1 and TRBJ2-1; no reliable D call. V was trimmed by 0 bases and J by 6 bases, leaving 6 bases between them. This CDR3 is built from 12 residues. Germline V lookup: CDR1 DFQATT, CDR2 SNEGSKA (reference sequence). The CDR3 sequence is CSARDSSNEQFF. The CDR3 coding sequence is TGCAGTGCTAGAGATAGCAGCAATGAGCAGTTCTTC.

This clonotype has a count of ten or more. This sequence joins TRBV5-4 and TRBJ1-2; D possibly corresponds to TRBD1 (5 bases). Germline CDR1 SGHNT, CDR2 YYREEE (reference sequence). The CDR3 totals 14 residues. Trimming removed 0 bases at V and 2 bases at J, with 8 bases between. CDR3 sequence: CASSLGRDNYGYTF. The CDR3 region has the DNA TGTGCCAGCAGCTTGGGGCGGGACAACTATGGCTACACCTTC. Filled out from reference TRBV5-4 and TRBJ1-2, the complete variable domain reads ETGVTQSPTHLIKTRGQQVTLRCSSQSGHNTVSWYQQALGQGPQFIFQYYREEENGRGNFPPRFSGLQFPNYSSELNVNALELDDSALYLCASSLGRDNYGYTFGSGTRLTVV.

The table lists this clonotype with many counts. CDR3 residues: CAISEPAGSNNEQFF. For the CDR3, the DNA is TGTGCCATCAGTGAGCCAGCGGGAAGCAACAATGAGCAGTTCTTC. The V and J genes are TRBV10-3 and TRBJ2-1; 7 bases are a match to TRBD2. Germline loops: CDR1 ENHRY, CDR2 SYGVKD. This CDR3 has 15 amino acids. Trimming cost V 2 bases and J 5 bases; bases outside gene matches: 6.

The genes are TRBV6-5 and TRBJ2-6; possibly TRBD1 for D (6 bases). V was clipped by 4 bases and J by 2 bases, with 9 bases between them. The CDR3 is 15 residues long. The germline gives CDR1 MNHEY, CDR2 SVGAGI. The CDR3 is CASSWTETGANVLTF. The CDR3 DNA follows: TGTGCCAGCAGTTGGACAGAGACTGGGGCCAACGTCCTGACTTTC.